The present T cell receptor beta chain was sequenced within a study of blood T cell repertoires in COVID-19. Study-wide context: The analysed material was cDNA or gDNA that came from T cells, B-cell-depleted T cells, or PBMCs.

This clone appeared once. In the original analysis: From reference gene primer amplification, estimates of nucleated cell counts were derived. Method: immunoSEQ multiplex PCR; TCRdb's copy keeps in-frame clones and lacks some. V, J and clone size are taken as reported in that table, and D and trimming were inferred from the DNA itself. The sample carries more than 250,000 clones, about 91% recorded once. Each participant's cohort was designated according to participant-reported clinical history. This receptor was obtained from a woman aged 40-49 years with acute COVID-19. The sequenced material came from PBMCs or T cells enriched from blood (not recorded which).

In nucleotides, the CDR3 is TGTGCCAGCTCACCAAGCGGTGCGGCCGGCTACACCTTC. It yields the protein CASSPSGAAGYTF. J is TRBJ1-2 and V is TRBV18; D is ambiguous. The germline V gene encodes CDR1 KGHSH and CDR2 LQKENI. The CDR3 totals 13 residues. V lost 2 bases and J 8 bases, leaving 12 bases between the germline ends.